This entry lists 30 T cell receptor beta chains sequenced from one sample in a study of response to subunit inactivated influenza vaccine. TCRdb reprocessed the RT-PCR reads via MiXCR and lists one record per CDR3 protein. The profile covers about 480,000 distinct CDR3 sequences, with approximately 11% appearing a single time and about an eighth taken by the ten largest. The sample was PBMCs from blood, taken more than 35 days after vaccination. The receptors were gathered from a man in his fifties who received an inactivated influenza vaccine.

The chain links TRBV29-1 to TRBJ2-7, with 15 bases lining up with TRBD2. The J segment lost 3 bases and the V segment lost 7 bases, leaving 10 bases of the junction unmatched. The CDR3 totals 16 residues. Germline-derived CDR1 and CDR2 are SQVTM and ANQGSEA. The CDR3 nucleotides read TGCAGCGCTAAGGGACTAGCGGGAGGACACCGCTACGAGCAGTACTTC. Translation gives CSAKGLAGGHRYEQYF.

This clonotype occurred many times. This sequence joins TRBV7-2 and TRBJ2-7; tentative D call: TRBD2 (6 bases). CDR1 and CDR2 (germline): SGHTA, FQGNSA. The CDR3 runs 16 residues. Between the trimmed V and J ends, which lost 4 bases and 0 bases, there was a span of 16 bases. The CDR3 sequence: CASSSLALRYSYEQYF. The CDR3 bases are TGTGCCAGCAGCTCCCTAGCGCTCCGGTACTCCTACGAGCAGTACTTC.

This clonotype was detected ten times or more. The chain couples TRBV7-2 to TRBJ2-7, with 10 bases that match TRBD1. Germline loops: CDR1 SGHTA, CDR2 FQGNSA. With V trimmed by 5 bases and J by 4 bases, 8 bases remained unmatched. The CDR3 is 15 amino acids. Here the CDR3 DNA reads TGTGCCAGCAGCCAAGACCCGGGACAGGGGTACGAGCAGTACTTC. Translated: CASSQDPGQGYEQYF.

The rearrangement joins TRBV12-3 or TRBV12-4 to TRBJ2-5; tentatively, D is TRBD2 (6 bases). There are 17 residues in the CDR3. V lost 5 bases to trimming and J lost 2 bases, with 21 bases between them. CDR3 DNA: TGTGCCAGCAGTCCCAGGAGGGCTACAACGGAGCAAGAGACCCAGTACTTC. Translated, it gives CASSPRRATTEQETQYF.

This clonotype appeared many times. The CDR3 region is CASSKLGDRGSNEQFF. The CDR3 DNA reads TGTGCCAGCAGTAAATTGGGGGACAGGGGAAGCAATGAGCAGTTCTTC. The gene calls are TRBV25-1 and TRBJ2-1, with 10 bases lining up with TRBD1. The CDR3 is 16 amino acids. The junction had 10 bases not matched to a gene; V was cut back by 5 bases and J by 6 bases. CDR1 and CDR2 from the germline V gene are MGHDK and SYGVNS. Full variable domain (outside the CDR3, taken from reference TRBV25-1 and TRBJ2-1): EADIYQTPRYLVIGTGKKITLECSQTMGHDKMYWYQQDPGMELHLIHYSYGVNSTEKGDLSSESTVSRIRTEHFPLTLESARPSHTSQYLCASSKLGDRGSNEQFFGPGTRLTVL.

For the CDR3, the DNA is TGTGCCAGCAGCCAAGATTCGGACTCCTACGAGCAGTACTTC. As protein: CASSQDSDSYEQYF. This chain connects TRBV4-2 to TRBJ2-7, with unresolved D. The V gene lost 0 bases and the J gene lost 0 bases, with 6 bases spanning the gap. The germline gives CDR1 LGHNA, CDR2 YNFKEQ. CDR3 length equals 14 residues.

Ten or more counts support this clonotype. The chain employs TRBV20-1 and TRBJ1-1; D not resolved. Trimming removed 3 bases at V and 8 bases at J, with 7 bases between. Germline assignment: CDR1 DFQATT and CDR2 SNEGSKA (reference sequence). The CDR3 runs to 10 residues. This CDR3 reads CSARYPEAFF. CDR3 nucleotide sequence: TGCAGTGCTAGGTACCCCGAAGCTTTCTTT.

This clonotype was seen a few times. The rearrangement links TRBV24-1 to TRBJ2-5; TRBD1 matches at 11 bases. The CDR3 is 17 residues long. Germline loops: CDR1 KGHDR, CDR2 SFDVKD. J was trimmed by 5 bases and V by 8 bases; bases with no gene match: 15. The CDR3 DNA follows: TGTGCCACCAATCCAGTACCGGGACAGGGGGGAGAGGAGACCCAGTACTTC. As protein: CATNPVPGQGGEETQYF.

In its sample, this clonotype was seen many times. The chain employs TRBV4-3 and TRBJ1-1, with 8 bases matching TRBD1. V gave up 3 bases and J gave up 1 base; unmatched junction bases: 1. The CDR3 consists of 14 residues. Germline assignment: CDR1 LGHNA and CDR2 YSLEER. CDR3: CASSQDRENTEAFF. The CDR3 DNA reads as TGCGCCAGCAGCCAGGACAGGGAGAACACTGAAGCTTTCTTT.

The table lists this clonotype with many counts. This chain connects TRBV5-1 to TRBJ2-1; 7 bases are shared with TRBD2. The CDR3 runs 15 residues. Germline-derived CDR1 and CDR2 are SGHRS and YFSETQ. V dropped 4 bases and J dropped 7; count of bases not matched to a gene: 11. Here the CDR3 reads CASSLGVGGSNEQFF. The CDR3 region has the DNA TGCGCCAGCAGCCTTGGGGTCGGCGGGAGTAATGAGCAGTTCTTC.

This chain links TRBV15 with TRBJ2-1, with TRBD1 identical over 7 bases. The CDR3 has 15 amino acids. V lost 0 bases and J lost 3; bases outside the gene matches: 2. Germline V gives CDR1 LNHNV, CDR2 YYDKDF (reference sequence). The CDR3 loop is CATSREQGDYNEQFF. The CDR3 DNA sequence: TGTGCCACCAGCAGAGAGCAGGGGGACTACAATGAGCAGTTCTTC. The full variable domain, with the rest looked up from reference TRBV15 and TRBJ2-1, is DAMVIQNPRYQVTQFGKPVTLSCSQTLNHNVMYWYQQKSSQAPKLLFHYYDKDFNNEADTPDNFQSRRPNTSFCFLDIRSPGLGDTAMYLCATSREQGDYNEQFFGPGTRLTVL.

This clonotype was detected only a few times. This chain connects TRBV9 to TRBJ1-5; 9 nucleotides agree with TRBD1. V gave up 3 bases and J gave up 6 bases; unmatched junction bases: 7. The CDR3 loop spans 15 amino acids. Germline V lookup: CDR1 SGDLS, CDR2 YYNGEE. CDR3 protein: CASSAGQGLSQPQHF. For the CDR3, the DNA is TGTGCCAGCAGCGCAGGACAGGGGTTGAGTCAGCCCCAGCATTTT.

V is TRBV29-1 and J is TRBJ2-5, with D possibly TRBD1 on 5 matching bases. Trimming left V 4 bases short and J 4 bases short, with 19 bases between. The germline CDR1 and CDR2 sequences are SQVTM and ANQGSEA. The CDR3 covers 15 residues. CDR3 nucleotides: TGCAGCGTTGGGTCAGGGATTGGGAACGCAGAGACCCAGTACTTC. Its translation is CSVGSGIGNAETQYF.

This clonotype was detected ten times or more. V and J are TRBV7-9 and TRBJ1-2, with 9 bases that match TRBD1. This CDR3 contains 16 residues. CDR1 and CDR2 (germline): SEHNR, FQNEAQ (reference sequence). Trimming cost V 1 base and J 6 bases; bases outside gene matches: 9. The CDR3 nucleotides read TGTGCCAGCAGCTTAGGCACAGGGGGCGAAGTGGATGGCTACACCTTC. It encodes CASSLGTGGEVDGYTF.

V usage is TRBV2 and J usage is TRBJ2-7; D is unresolved. The CDR3 is 14 amino acids. Germline CDR1 SNHLY, CDR2 FYNNEI. V was pared by 3 bases and J by 5 bases, with 14 bases between. In nucleotides, the CDR3 is TGTGCCAGCAGTGACTTTGTAGGGTTCCACGAGCAGTACTTC. Translated: CASSDFVGFHEQYF.

This clonotype occurred a few times. This chain uses TRBV11-2 with TRBJ2-1; no clear D gene. The CDR3 has 16 residues. Trimming shortened V by 5 bases and J by 0 bases, and 14 bases separated the two germline ends. Germline assignment: CDR1 SGHAT and CDR2 FQNNGV. The CDR3 nucleotides read TGTGCCAGCAGCGGATACACGCCAGACTCCTACAATGAGCAGTTCTTC. This codes for CASSGYTPDSYNEQFF.

The table lists this clonotype with a few counts. This sequence joins TRBV27 and TRBJ2-1; 7 positions agree with TRBD2. V trimming: 3 bases; J trimming: 0 bases; junction bases outside the gene matches: 5. This CDR3 comprises 16 residues. Per germline, CDR1 MNHEY and CDR2 SMNVEV (reference sequence). CDR3 sequence: CASSLKSGGSYNEQFF. In DNA, the CDR3 is TGTGCCAGCAGTTTGAAATCGGGAGGCTCCTACAATGAGCAGTTCTTC.

This clonotype appeared a few times. This rearrangement joins TRBV7-6 to TRBJ2-3, with D possibly called TRBD1 or TRBD2 (6 bases each). Germline V CDR1 and CDR2: SGHVS, FNYEAQ. Trimming took 1 base from V and 3 from J, leaving 11 bases between them. This CDR3 has 15 amino acids. The CDR3 DNA reads TGTGCCAGCAGCTTAGGAGGGGGGATGACAGATACGCAGTATTTT. Its protein is CASSLGGGMTDTQYF.

This clonotype was counted a few times. This chain connects TRBV11-2 to TRBJ2-5; 11 bases are a match to TRBD1. The CDR3 totals 15 residues. Germline lookup yields CDR1 SGHAT and CDR2 FQNNGV. V was pared by 5 bases and J by 3 bases, with 5 bases of the junction left unmatched. The CDR3 nucleotides read TGTGCCAGCAGCATCGGACAGGGGGCCAAAGAGACCCAGTACTTC. As protein: CASSIGQGAKETQYF.

A few counts support this clonotype. The CDR3 spells CATSGGTTPYNEQFF. The CDR3 region has the DNA TGTGCCACCAGTGGAGGGACCACACCTTACAATGAGCAGTTCTTC. The J gene is TRBJ2-1, the V gene TRBV24-1; D possibly matches TRBD1 or TRBD2 (5 bases each). The ends were cut back, 5 bases at V and 4 bases at J, with 14 bases in the middle. The V gene's germline CDR1 is KGHDR and CDR2 SFDVKD. The CDR3 is 15 residues long.

This chain joins TRBV6-2 or TRBV6-3 and TRBJ2-1; TRBD1 matches 11 bases. The ends lost 6 bases at V and 9 bases at J; junction bases unmatched: 4. CDR3 length: 13 residues. The germline V gene has CDR1 MNHEY and CDR2 SVGEGT. CDR3 in amino acids: CASRRTGGGEQFF. CDR3 nucleotide sequence: TGTGCCAGCAGAAGGACAGGGGGCGGTGAGCAGTTCTTC.

This clonotype was counted many times. This chain links TRBV7-6 with TRBJ2-7; 9 bases map to TRBD2. CDR1 and CDR2 from the germline V gene are SGHVS and FNYEAQ. The CDR3 has 15 amino acids. The V gene end was trimmed by 5 bases and the J gene end by 1 base; junction bases not matched to a gene: 6. CDR3 DNA: TGTGCCAGCAGCCCTCCGGGACTAGCATCCTACGAGCAGTACTTC. This encodes CASSPPGLASYEQYF.

This clonotype was picked up a small number of times. The CDR3 loop is CASSFSRGGYGYTF. In nucleotides, the CDR3 is TGTGCCAGCAGTTTCAGCAGAGGTGGCTATGGCTACACCTTC. The chain joins TRBV12-3 or TRBV12-4 to TRBJ1-2; unclear D gene. Trimming took off 3 bases at V and 4 bases at J, with 12 bases between the two ends. The CDR3 spans 14 residues.

The J gene is TRBJ2-2, the V gene TRBV6-5; D ambiguous. This CDR3 is built from 16 residues. The V gene's germline CDR1 is MNHEY and CDR2 SVGAGI. The ends were cut back, 2 bases at V and 1 base at J, with 11 bases in the middle. CDR3 coding DNA: TGTGCCAGCAGTTACGACCTCTACGTGAACACCGGGGAGCTGTTTTTT. Translating gives CASSYDLYVNTGELFF.

This clonotype was seen repeatedly, ten times or more. V and J are TRBV10-3 and TRBJ2-1, with unresolved D. The CDR3 contains 13 residues. Per the germline V gene, CDR1 is ENHRY and CDR2 is SYGVKD. V was cut by 2 bases and J by 5 bases, with 7 bases left in between. The CDR3: CAISEMTNNEQFF. CDR3 nucleotide sequence: TGTGCCATCAGTGAGATGACGAACAATGAGCAGTTCTTC.

In this sample, this clonotype turned up many times. This chain joins TRBV12-3 or TRBV12-4 and TRBJ2-7; D not certain. This CDR3 contains 13 residues. Trimming took 3 bases from V and 2 from J, leaving 8 bases between them. The CDR3 bases are TGTGCCAGCAGTTTTTTAGGAGCCTACGAGCAGTACTTC. It codes for CASSFLGAYEQYF.

In regard to this clonotype: A read error may be the cause here, since a much bigger clone is one base away. The chain couples TRBV4-3 to TRBJ2-3; D is possibly TRBD1 (6 bases). Trimming took off 4 bases at V and 5 bases at J, with 16 bases between the two ends. The CDR3 has 15 amino acids. Germline CDR1 LGHNA, CDR2 YSLEER. The CDR3 protein is CASSRVHTGQDTQYF. The CDR3, as DNA: TGCGCCAGCAGCCGAGTTCATACAGGGCAAGATACGCAGTATTTT.

The chain recombines TRBV27 with TRBJ2-1; D could derive from TRBD1 or TRBD2 (5 bases each). Per the germline V gene, CDR1 is MNHEY and CDR2 is SMNVEV (reference sequence). The CDR3 contains 14 residues. Trimming took 2 bases from V and 3 from J, leaving 8 bases between them. DNA of the CDR3: TGTGCCAGCAGTTTAAGGGACCTCTACAATGAGCAGTTCTTC. It translates to CASSLRDLYNEQFF.

In this sample, this clonotype turned up a few times. The chain's CDR3 is CASSLERNGEQFF. The CDR3 DNA follows: TGCGCCAGCAGCTTGGAGCGGAACGGTGAGCAGTTCTTC. This chain links TRBV5-1 with TRBJ2-1; possibly TRBD2 for D (5 bases). V lost 0 bases and J 9 bases, leaving 10 bases between the germline ends. The CDR3 extends over 13 amino acids. In germline, CDR1 is SGHRS, CDR2 YFSETQ.

This clonotype has at least ten counts. The chain combines TRBV20-1 with TRBJ2-5, with D possibly being TRBD2 (5 bases). The CDR3 loop spans 12 amino acids. Germline V gene lookup returns CDR1 DFQATT and CDR2 SNEGSKA (reference sequence). Trimming removed 3 bases at V and 0 bases at J, with 5 bases between. CDR3: CSARTNQETQYF. The DNA of the CDR3 is TGCAGTGCTAGGACTAACCAAGAGACCCAGTACTTC.